This T cell receptor beta chain was identified during a study of blood T cells in healthy people across ages. Study-level points and caveats: There were more naive CD4+ cells and higher diversity in long-lived donors than in aged donors.

With a J-beta primer mix and a sample-barcoded 5' primer, a second PCR ran about 6 to 11 cycles. Each CDR3 protein is one row after TCRdb ran MiXCR on the 5' RACE reads. The data hold roughly 680,000 distinct CDR3 sequences, with about 50% observed a single time. V shed 6 bases and J 4 bases; nucleotides not matched to a gene: 5. Germline V gene data show CDR1 as MNHEY and CDR2 as SMNVEV (reference sequence). This CDR3 region has 14 residues. Turning to this clonotype: Its target is unknown.

Sequencing was carried out using blood. The V and J genes are TRBV27 and TRBJ2-3; the match to TRBD2 covers 9 bases. The source is a woman of 80 years or more in good health. The CDR3 protein is CASSLAGWPDTQYF. CDR3 DNA sequence: TGTGCCAGCAGCCTAGCGGGGTGGCCAGATACGCAGTATTTT.